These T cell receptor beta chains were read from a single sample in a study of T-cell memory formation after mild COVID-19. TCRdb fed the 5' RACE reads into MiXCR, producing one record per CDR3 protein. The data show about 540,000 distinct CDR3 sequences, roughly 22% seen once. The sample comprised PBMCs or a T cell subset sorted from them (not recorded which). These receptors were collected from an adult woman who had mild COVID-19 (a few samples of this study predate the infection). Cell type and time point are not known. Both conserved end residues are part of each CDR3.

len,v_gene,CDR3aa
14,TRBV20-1,CSARGGQGRSEAFF
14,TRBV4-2,CASSQDLQGWGYTF
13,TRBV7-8,CASSPREGETQYF
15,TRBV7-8,CASSPGTRGNQPQHF
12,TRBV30,CAWSAGEDEQFF
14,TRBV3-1,CASSRKQGGAEQYF
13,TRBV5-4,CASSLGGEVAQYF
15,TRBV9,CASSTSPDRAYEQYF
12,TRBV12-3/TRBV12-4,CASRTGQGEAFF
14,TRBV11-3,CASNFGPDMSEQYF
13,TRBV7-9,CASSKSGNNEQFF
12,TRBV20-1,CSARRQAETQYF
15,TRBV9,CASSPRREYRDTQYF
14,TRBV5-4,CASSSDRGTDEQYF
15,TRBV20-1,CSARDGGGGSSEAFF
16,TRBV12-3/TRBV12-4,CASSPTPLVAGSPLHF
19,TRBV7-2,CASSLVGGSGTLAKNIQYF
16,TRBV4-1,CASSQDWWGTYNEQFF
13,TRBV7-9,CASSLAWGAEQYF
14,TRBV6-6,CASSQIAGGKEQFF
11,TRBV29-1,CSVDGPYGYTF
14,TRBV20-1,CSARRTVPDQPQHF